This T cell receptor beta chain is drawn from a study of regulatory T cells in long-lasting Graves disease. Study-wide context: Positive TSH receptor antibodies alongside over 5 years of antithyroid drugs were what marked Graves' disease as persistent. Study outcomes and limitations: Persistent patients had more shared public clonotypes (roughly 2,700) than new patients (about 900). The TCR repertoire of persistent Graves' patients was less diverse than that of newly diagnosed ones.

This CDR3 region has 19 residues. The trim removed 7 bases at V and 0 bases at J, leaving 17 bases unmatched. Time point described: persistent/refractory GD, antithyroid drugs over 5 years with positive TRAb. Construction of the TCR library relied on RNA isolated from PBMCs. Concerning this clonotype itself: What it recognizes is unknown.

In building TCR beta libraries, iRepertoire HTBI primers were used together with Arm-PCR of CDR3 regions. In the source study's methods: Across all samples, about 62 TRBV segments and 15 or so TRBJ segments were identified. TCRdb ran MiXCR on the multiplex PCR reads and lists one entry per CDR3 protein. TCRdb's processing, not the authors', yielded these V and J calls. This sample has 600,000 to 850,000 distinct CDR3 sequences, with around 30% found just once. This TCR was recovered from a female donor with Graves disease. The chain couples TRBV12-3 or TRBV12-4 to TRBJ1-1; 10 bases fit TRBD1. Here the sequenced sample was peripheral blood mononuclear cells (PBMCs), taken when the disease was refractory, from a patient treated with antithyroid drugs. The CDR3 spells CASKRGQGPISLMNTEAFF. In DNA, the CDR3 is TGTGCCAGCAAAAGGGGACAGGGGCCTATTTCTTTAATGAACACTGAAGCTTTCTTT.